These 29 T cell receptor beta chains were sequenced from one sample in a study of a mutant IDH1 vaccine in newly diagnosed glioma. The antigens of these receptors remain unknown. Time point meaning: week 35, safety follow-up. Topical imiquimod accompanied each vaccine dose, which consisted of 300 ug of mutant IDH1 20-mer peptide. The repertoire was sequenced with immunoSEQ multiplex PCR; TCRdb's copy has only in-frame clones and lacks some. The data contain some 66,000 clones, under 90% of them seen just once; the ten biggest clones take up about 4.1%. The source was PBMCs, collected from a glioma patient whose treatment included an IDH1 peptide vaccine. The source of these receptors is a man aged 30-40 years with glioma.

The J gene is TRBJ1-4, the V gene TRBV14; D gene uncertain. The CDR3 length is 15 residues. The ends were cut back, 3 bases at V and 1 base at J, with 9 bases in the middle. CDR1 and CDR2 from the germline V gene are SGHDN and FVKESK. CDR3: CASSQSWGTNEKLFF. CDR3 bases: TGTGCCAGCAGCCAGTCTTGGGGAACTAATGAAAAACTGTTTTTT.

The gene calls are TRBV7-2 and TRBJ2-3, with 8 nucleotides matching TRBD2. The CDR3 sequence is 16 residues long. With 1 base clipped from V and 2 bases from J, the junction kept 5 bases outside the gene matches. Germline V gene sequence: CDR1 SGHTA, CDR2 FQGNSA. Here the CDR3 reads CASSLGRGAHTDTQYF. The CDR3 bases are TGTGCCAGCAGCTTAGGGCGGGGGGCCCACACAGATACGCAGTATTTT. Looking up the rest from reference TRBV7-2 and TRBJ2-3 gives the full variable domain: GAGVSQSPSNKVTEKGKDVELRCDPISGHTALYWYRQSLGQGLEFLIYFQGNSAPDKSGLPSDRFSAERTGGSVSTLTIQRTQQEDSAVYLCASSLGRGAHTDTQYFGPGTRLTVL.

The rearrangement uses TRBV25-1 and TRBJ2-7, with unresolved D. CDR1 and CDR2 (germline): MGHDK, SYGVNS. Trimming cost V 1 base and J 7 bases, with 8 bases left between them. CDR3 length equals 12 residues. CDR3 bases: TGTGCCAGCAGTGAATTGGAGTGGGAGCAGTACTTC. Protein product: CASSELEWEQYF.

This chain links TRBV7-9 with TRBJ2-7, with TRBD1 matching 8 bases. This CDR3 has 16 amino acids. Germline-derived CDR1 and CDR2 are SEHNR and FQNEAQ (reference sequence). The V gene end was trimmed by 5 bases and the J gene end by 3 bases; junction bases not matched to a gene: 12. CDR3 coding DNA: TGTGCCAGCAGCCCAGACGCCCGGGACAGGAACTACGAGCAGTACTTC. Translation: CASSPDARDRNYEQYF.

The J gene is TRBJ2-7, the V gene TRBV7-2; possibly TRBD2 for D (5 bases). V was clipped by 5 bases and J by 4 bases, with 15 bases between them. This CDR3 region has 14 residues. Germline V lookup: CDR1 SGHTA, CDR2 FQGNSA. The CDR3 DNA sequence: TGTGCCAGCAGCCTCGGCTTTACGGGGTACGAGCAGTACTTC. Translated, it gives CASSLGFTGYEQYF.

This clone was seen only once. The chain employs TRBV21-1 and TRBJ2-1; TRBD2, the D gene given by the table, was not confirmed from the DNA. TRBV21-1 is marked as a pseudogene. CDR3 length: 13 amino acids. The CDR3 protein is CATPTPEDNEQFF. For the CDR3, the DNA is TGTGCCACCCCGACCCCCGAGGACAATGAGCAGTTCTTC.

This chain joins TRBV6-5 and TRBJ2-3; 10 nucleotides line up with TRBD1. CDR1 is MNHEY and CDR2 is SVGAGI in the germline V gene. With V trimmed by 5 bases and J by 6 bases, 8 bases remained unmatched. This CDR3 comprises 15 residues. CDR3 region: CASSPTTGGSDTQYF. The CDR3 coding sequence is TGTGCCAGCAGTCCAACGACAGGGGGCAGCGATACGCAGTATTTT.

The chain joins TRBV19 to TRBJ1-6; the D gene is possibly TRBD1 (6 bases). Trimming pared 6 bases from V and 4 bases from J, leaving 19 bases between. The CDR3 covers 17 residues. Germline values: CDR1 LNHDA, CDR2 SQIVND (reference sequence). CDR3 amino acids: CASSSQPRQAYNSPLHF. CDR3 bases: TGTGCCAGTAGCTCCCAACCTCGACAGGCTTATAATTCACCCCTCCACTTT.

The chain is built from TRBV19 and TRBJ1-5; D is undetermined. Germline V CDR1 and CDR2: LNHDA, SQIVND (reference sequence). The V end lost 3 bases, the J end lost 0 bases, and 9 bases lay between the germline ends. This CDR3 comprises 15 residues. In DNA, the CDR3 is TGTGCCAGTAGTATTGACATGTATAGCAATCAGCCCCAGCATTTT. Amino acids: CASSIDMYSNQPQHF.

The table lists this clone with a count of one. The chain is built from TRBV19 and TRBJ1-1; D is uncertain. V lost 3 bases and J 1 base, leaving 18 bases between the germline ends. This CDR3 comprises 17 residues. Germline V lookup: CDR1 LNHDA, CDR2 SQIVND (reference sequence). CDR3 residues: CASSITRGRQKNTEAFF. CDR3 DNA sequence: TGTGCCAGTAGTATCACAAGAGGGCGGCAGAAGAACACTGAAGCTTTCTTT.

This sequence joins TRBV6-1 and TRBJ2-7; D possibly uses TRBD1 or TRBD2 (7 bases each). The CDR3 runs 16 residues. The V gene lost 3 bases and the J gene lost 4 bases, with 19 bases spanning the gap. CDR1 is MNHNS and CDR2 is SASEGT in the germline V gene. The CDR3: CASSDAGGTESYEQYF. The CDR3 DNA reads as TGTGCCAGCAGTGATGCCGGGGGGACAGAGAGTTACGAGCAGTACTTC.

V usage is TRBV19 and J usage is TRBJ1-1; D is uncertain. Trimming removed 7 bases at V and 2 bases at J, with 17 bases between. This CDR3 spans 15 amino acids. Germline CDR1 is LNHDA and CDR2 is SQIVND (reference sequence). CDR3 bases: TGTGCCAGTACCCCAAAGCACACTTTTAACACTGAAGCTTTCTTT. Its protein product is CASTPKHTFNTEAFF.

This clone was seen more than once but under ten times. The chain joins TRBV6-1 to TRBJ1-1; perhaps TRBD1 as D (6 bases). CDR1 and CDR2 from the germline V gene are MNHNS and SASEGT. This CDR3 is 18 amino acids long. The V end was cut by 4 bases, the J end by 1 base, with 22 bases between. CDR3 DNA: TGTGCCAGCAGTGCGGGGTTTTGGGGTAGGACAGCGAACACTGAAGCTTTCTTT. It specifies CASSAGFWGRTANTEAFF.

This clone was detected a few times. Other DNA sequences from this sample encode an identical CDR3 as well. V gene TRBV5-6 combines with J gene TRBJ1-1, with D perhaps matching TRBD1 (5 bases). V was cut by 1 base and J by 4 bases, with 5 bases left in between. CDR1 is SGHDT, CDR2 YYEEEE, per germline. The CDR3 is made up of 12 amino acids. The CDR3 DNA follows: TGTGCCAGCAGCTTGAGGGGCACTGAAGCTTTCTTT. This translates into CASSLRGTEAFF.

The chain is built from TRBV2 and TRBJ2-1; D ambiguous. Trimming cost V 5 bases and J 0 bases, with 14 bases left between them. There are 16 residues in the CDR3. CDR1 is SNHLY and CDR2 is FYNNEI in the germline V gene. The CDR3 here is CASSSTRTSSYNEQFF. The DNA for the CDR3 is TGTGCCAGCAGTTCGACACGGACGAGCTCCTACAATGAGCAGTTCTTC. The whole variable domain, remainder taken from reference TRBV2 and TRBJ2-1, is EPEVTQTPSHQVTQMGQEVILRCVPISNHLYFYWYRQILGQKVEFLVSFYNNEISEKSEIFDDQFSVERPDGSNFTLKIRSTKLEDSAMYFCASSSTRTSSYNEQFFGPGTRLTVL.

This clone is a singleton in its sample. V is TRBV11-2 and J is TRBJ1-1; a possible D gene is TRBD1 (5 bases). The germline V gene encodes CDR1 SGHAT and CDR2 FQNNGV. The CDR3 is 14 amino acids. The germline V and J ends were trimmed by 4 bases and 1 base, with 10 bases remaining between them. DNA for the CDR3: TGTGCCAGCAGCTCGACAGATTCGAACACTGAAGCTTTCTTT. This codes for CASSSTDSNTEAFF. The complete variable domain, with remaining parts taken from reference TRBV11-2 and TRBJ1-1, reads EAGVAQSPRYKIIEKRQSVAFWCNPISGHATLYWYQQILGQGPKLLIQFQNNGVVDDSQLPKDRFSAERLKGVDSTLKIQPAKLEDSAVYLCASSSTDSNTEAFFGQGTRLTVV.

This chain uses TRBV7-9 with TRBJ2-1; 9 positions agree with TRBD1. Losses at the gene ends were 7 bases for V and 9 bases for J; bases not matched to a gene: 7. The CDR3 extends over 13 amino acids. The germline gives CDR1 SEHNR, CDR2 FQNEAQ (reference sequence). The CDR3 DNA reads TGTGCCAGCACCCGGACAGGGGTGTCTGAGCAGTTCTTC. It codes for CASTRTGVSEQFF.

The V gene is TRBV19, the J gene TRBJ1-1; D gene uncertain. With 7 bases removed from V and 0 bases from J, the gap between germline ends came to 9 bases. CDR1 LNHDA and CDR2 SQIVND come from the germline V gene (reference sequence). The CDR3 has 13 amino acids. The CDR3 sequence: CASTSSMNTEAFF. The CDR3 nucleotides are TGTGCCAGTACCTCGAGTATGAACACTGAAGCTTTCTTT.

The rearrangement links TRBV18 to TRBJ2-7, with D possibly being TRBD1 (6 bases). The V gene's germline CDR1 is KGHSH and CDR2 LQKENI. The CDR3 is 14 residues long. Trimming shortened V by 2 bases and J by 3 bases, and 11 bases separated the two germline ends. CDR3 in amino acids: CASSPGTIGYEQYF. CDR3 coding DNA: TGTGCCAGCTCACCAGGGACAATTGGCTACGAGCAGTACTTC.

This clone was found once. This chain joins TRBV7-2 and TRBJ2-3; 8 nucleotides align to TRBD2. Germline trimming cut 3 bases from V and 5 bases from J; bases unmatched to any gene: 10. The CDR3 length is 16 residues. Germline CDR1 and CDR2: SGHTA and FQGNSA. The CDR3 nucleotides are TGTGCCAGCAGCTTGTTTACGGGGGGGCTGCAAGATACGCAGTATTTT. It yields the protein CASSLFTGGLQDTQYF.

The rearrangement uses TRBV6-6 and TRBJ1-1, with unresolved D. V lost 6 bases to trimming and J lost 4 bases, with 12 bases between them. This CDR3 spans 13 amino acids. CDR1 is MNHNY, CDR2 SVGAGI, per germline (reference sequence). The CDR3 loop is CASRSLDGTEAFF. In DNA form, the CDR3 reads TGTGCCAGCAGATCCCTAGACGGCACTGAAGCTTTCTTT.

V gene TRBV18 combines with J gene TRBJ1-3; a possible D gene is TRBD1 (6 bases). The CDR3 is 17 residues long. Per the germline V gene, CDR1 is KGHSH and CDR2 is LQKENI. Deletions cut 2 bases from V and 6 bases from J, with 20 bases between. The CDR3 nucleotides read TGTGCCAGCTCACCAAGTCGGGCACAGGGTCGCGAAAACACCATATATTTT. Translation: CASSPSRAQGRENTIYF.

J is TRBJ1-5 and V is TRBV28; 7 bases fit TRBD1. Germline V lookup: CDR1 MDHEN, CDR2 SYDVKM. This CDR3 is built from 15 residues. With 4 bases clipped from V and 6 bases from J, the junction kept 9 bases outside the gene matches. The CDR3 nucleotides are TGTGCCAGCAGTTCCCCCCCGCCAGGGGGTCAGCCCCAGCATTTT. Its translation: CASSSPPPGGQPQHF.

CDR3 DNA sequence: TGTGCCAGCTCATACGGGGGAAAAACTGAAGCTTTCTTT. It codes for CASSYGGKTEAFF. This sequence joins TRBV18 and TRBJ1-1; D perhaps matches TRBD1 (5 bases). The CDR3 totals 13 residues. V shed 5 bases and J shed 5 bases, with 12 bases lying between them. Germline assignment: CDR1 KGHSH and CDR2 LQKENI.

The J gene is TRBJ1-2, the V gene TRBV29-1; D is undetermined. Germline loops: CDR1 SQVTM, CDR2 ANQGSEA. V lost 4 bases and J lost 4, with 16 bases in between. The CDR3 is made up of 14 amino acids. CDR3 sequence reads: CSVAEPGRGYGYTF. The CDR3 coding sequence is TGCAGCGTTGCGGAACCGGGAAGAGGCTATGGCTACACCTTC.

The genes are TRBV19 and TRBJ2-6, with a weak D call TRBD1 (5 bases). V lost 4 bases and J 0 bases, leaving 13 bases between the germline ends. Germline CDR1 and CDR2: LNHDA and SQIVND (reference sequence). This CDR3 has 17 amino acids. The CDR3 DNA reads as TGTGCCAGTAGTACAGGGTTAGGGTCCTCTGGGGCCAACGTCCTGACTTTC. Protein product: CASSTGLGSSGANVLTF.

This clone was recorded a few times. This rearrangement joins TRBV10-2 to TRBJ1-1; D remains ambiguous. The CDR3 covers 12 residues. CDR1 WSHSY and CDR2 SAAADI come from the germline V gene. Trimming took 7 bases from V and 0 from J, leaving 6 bases between them. The chain's CDR3 is CASNRMNTEAFF. CDR3 nucleotide sequence: TGCGCCAGCAATCGTATGAACACTGAAGCTTTCTTT.

In its sample, this clone was seen once. The genes are TRBV5-1 and TRBJ2-1; a weak D match, TRBD2 (6 bases). The germline gives CDR1 SGHRS, CDR2 YFSETQ. Trimming took off 3 bases at V and 1 base at J, with 20 bases between the two ends. This CDR3 region has 18 residues. The CDR3 spells CASSSLGDPGRSYNEQFF. The CDR3 region has the DNA TGCGCCAGCAGCTCCTTAGGGGACCCTGGGAGGTCCTACAATGAGCAGTTCTTC.

The J gene is TRBJ2-7, the V gene TRBV5-1; weak D call: TRBD2 (6 bases). V gave up 8 bases and J gave up 6 bases, with 21 bases separating them. The CDR3 is 14 amino acids. Per the germline V gene, CDR1 is SGHRS and CDR2 is YFSETQ. CDR3 loop: CASSLGDSGGEQYF. The CDR3 DNA sequence: TGCGCCAGTAGCCTGGGGGACTCCGGGGGCGAGCAGTACTTC.